This TCR beta chain was documented in a study of neurological immune-mediated disorders. Comments on this clonotype: Its target is unknown.

With 10-nucleotide random UMIs included, cDNA was synthesized by 5'RACE. In TCRdb, the 5' RACE reads were re-called with MiXCR into one record per CDR3 protein. The data hold tens of thousands of distinct CDR3 sequences, with 12% to 15% observed a single time. The study's findings and limits: None of the CDR3 amino acid sequences in expanded clones turned up in more than one subject, which points to private repertoires in all groups. The level of TCR clonal expansion was highest in patients with HTLV-1-associated myelopathy and lowest in multiple sclerosis, where it fell below the level seen in healthy controls.

The length of the CDR3 is 18 residues. CDR1 is MNHNY, CDR2 SVGAGI, per germline (reference sequence). Trimming removed 2 bases from V and 0 bases from J, with 17 bases in between. Stated time point: longitudinal time-point 1 (baseline). V usage is TRBV6-6 and J usage is TRBJ2-4, with unresolved D. This TCR derives from a female donor with HTLV-1-associated myelopathy (HAM/TSP). Sequencing was carried out using PBMCs. CDR3 protein: CASSYSAGDLVAKNIQYF. CDR3 bases: TGTGCCAGCAGTTACAGTGCAGGAGATCTTGTAGCCAAAAACATTCAGTACTTC.